This T cell receptor beta chain is from a study of CD8+ T cells in alopecia areata. Across the whole study: For the treated group, dosing was oral tofacitinib at 5 to 10 mg twice daily. Findings and caveats of the study: Scalp clonality, together with expanded CD8+ clones among the top 100, fell significantly with tofacitinib. Tofacitinib did not eliminate many expanded lesional clones from scalp or blood.

The treatment denotes: oral pan-JAK inhibitor, 5-10 mg twice daily. RNA extraction and reverse transcription yielded cDNA as sequencing template. Sequenced by immunoSEQ multiplex PCR; TCRdb stores in-frame clones only, minus some. Among about 160,000 clones listed, around 59% were seen once. V gave up 5 bases and J gave up 6 bases, with 16 bases separating them. The CDR3 spans 13 residues. Germline lookup yields CDR1 SQVTM and CDR2 ANQGSEA. To note about this clone: The antigen is unknown.

V gene TRBV29-1 combines with J gene TRBJ1-1; D ambiguous. The sample here was CD4+ T cells sorted from blood, taken at week 24, from a patient treated with tofacitinib. This TCR was recovered from a human donor with alopecia areata. The CDR3 DNA reads TGCAGCGTTCGAGGCCTAGGGATCTCTGAAGCTTTCTTT. Translating gives CSVRGLGISEAFF.